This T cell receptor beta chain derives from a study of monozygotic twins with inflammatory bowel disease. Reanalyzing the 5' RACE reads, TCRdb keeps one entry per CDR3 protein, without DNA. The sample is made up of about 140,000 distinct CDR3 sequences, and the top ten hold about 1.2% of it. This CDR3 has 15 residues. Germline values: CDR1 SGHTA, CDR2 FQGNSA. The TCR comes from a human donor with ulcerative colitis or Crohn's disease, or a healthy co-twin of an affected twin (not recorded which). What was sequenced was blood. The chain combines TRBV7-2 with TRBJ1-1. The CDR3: CASSLALVGNTEAFF.